This TCR beta chain was identified during a study of T-cell reconstitution after alpha-beta-depleted transplantation in children. It was with unique molecular identifiers that the TCRbeta library was prepared. TCRdb itself ran the PCR reads through MiXCR, one entry per CDR3 protein. The sample records about 540,000 distinct CDR3 sequences, about a sixth being singletons. There are many counts of this clonotype. This CDR3 has 14 amino acids. Germline loops: CDR1 DFQATT, CDR2 SNEGSKA (reference sequence). Trimming shortened V by 4 bases and J by 0 bases, and 10 bases separated the two germline ends. This chain links TRBV20-1 with TRBJ2-1, with D possibly TRBD1 on 6 matching bases. Material: PBMCs from the stem cell graft donor, obtained from the stem cell graft. The sequence was collected from a human donor who donated a stem cell graft to a child with acute lymphoblastic leukemia. The CDR3 sequence: CSATRGGSYNEQFF. The CDR3 bases are TGCAGTGCTACCCGAGGGGGCTCCTACAATGAGCAGTTCTTC.